The 10 T cell receptor beta chains presented below share a single source sample, sequenced in a study of monozygotic twins with inflammatory bowel disease. Reanalyzing the 5' RACE reads, TCRdb keeps one entry per CDR3 protein, without DNA. The sample table includes approximately 400,000 distinct CDR3 sequences. The sequencing sample was made of blood. These TCRs come from a human donor with ulcerative colitis or Crohn's disease, or a healthy co-twin of an affected twin (not recorded which).

The chain uses TRBV20-1 and TRBJ1-5; no DNA is available, so the TRBD1 call from TCRdb remains unchecked. Germline V CDR1 and CDR2: DFQATT, SNEGSKA (reference sequence). There are 12 residues in the CDR3. CDR3 sequence reads: CSAGGVRQPQHF.

The V call is TRBV20-1, the J call TRBJ2-2; TCRdb outputs TRBD1, but without DNA this stays unchecked. Per germline, CDR1 DFQATT and CDR2 SNEGSKA (reference sequence). This CDR3 region has 14 residues. This chain's CDR3 is CSAYHRADTGELFF.

The rearrangement links TRBV5-1 to TRBJ2-2; TCRdb's assignment of TRBD1 cannot be checked, as there is no DNA. Germline V gene sequence: CDR1 SGHRS, CDR2 YFSETQ. The CDR3 is 18 residues long. CDR3 amino acids: CASSYHTGTGDGAGELFF.

This chain joins TRBV7-9 and TRBJ1-1; TCRdb selects TRBD1, and the lack of DNA leaves this call unchecked. The CDR3 spans 14 residues. The V gene's germline CDR1 is SEHNR and CDR2 FQNEAQ (reference sequence). CDR3 region: CAGSSREMNTEAFF. The variable domain in full, completed from reference TRBV7-9 and TRBJ1-1, reads DTGVSQNPRHKITKRGQNVTFRCDPISEHNRLYWYRQTLGQGPEFLTYFQNEAQLEKSRLLSDRFSAERPKGSFSTLEIQRTEQGDSAMYLCAGSSREMNTEAFFGQGTRLTVV.

The rearrangement links TRBV7-9 to TRBJ1-2; TCRdb picks TRBD1, but there is no DNA to check that call. The CDR3 spans 12 residues. The V gene's germline CDR1 is SEHNR and CDR2 FQNEAQ (reference sequence). CDR3 in amino acids: CASSPGQGGYTF.

The V and J genes are TRBV5-1 and TRBJ2-3; TCRdb's D call of TRBD2 is untestable without DNA. There are 15 residues in the CDR3. Germline assignment: CDR1 SGHRS and CDR2 YFSETQ. CDR3 protein: CASTFSGAYTDTQYF.

The rearrangement uses TRBV5-1 and TRBJ2-3; TCRdb indicates TRBD1, and absent DNA this call remains unverified. This CDR3 has 15 amino acids. Germline V gives CDR1 SGHRS, CDR2 YFSETQ. CDR3 sequence: CASSLKVRAADTQYF.

This chain connects TRBV20-1 to TRBJ2-7. The CDR3 is 12 amino acids. Germline V gene lookup returns CDR1 DFQATT and CDR2 SNEGSKA (reference sequence). CDR3 region: CSASGQAYEQYF.

This rearrangement joins TRBV27 to TRBJ2-1; TCRdb lists TRBD2, though no DNA is available to test this call. The CDR3 totals 17 residues. Germline CDR1 MNHEY, CDR2 SMNVEV (reference sequence). CDR3: CASSYGTSEDSYNEQFF.

The V and J genes are TRBV4-1 and TRBJ2-1; absent DNA, TCRdb's TRBD2 call cannot be checked. The CDR3 runs 17 residues. Germline assignment: CDR1 MGHRA and CDR2 YSYEKL. CDR3 sequence reads: CASSPQERGGRGDEQFF.